This TCR beta chain was sequenced in a study of blood T cell repertoires in COVID-19. Looking at the study overall: Researchers got acute and convalescent COVID-19 samples from the United States, Italy and Spain. Nucleic acid was either cDNA or gDNA, and it came from T cells, B-cell-depleted T cells, or PBMCs.

TCRdb's table, derived via immunoSEQ multiplex PCR, lists solely in-frame clones and lacks some. The sample lists approximately 96,000 clones, 90% seen once, with approximately 1.7% in the top ten. The V gene end was trimmed by 3 bases and the J gene end by 4 bases; junction bases not matched to a gene: 3. The CDR3 length is 15 residues. Germline V gives CDR1 SGHKS, CDR2 YYEKEE (reference sequence). The sequenced material came from peripheral blood. The chain has TRBV5-5 and TRBJ2-3; 12 nucleotides line up with TRBD2. This TCR came from a man between 60 and 75 years old with acute or convalescent COVID-19. The CDR3 DNA follows: TGTGCCAGCAGCTCGACTAGCGGGAGCCCAGATACGCAGTATTTT. As protein: CASSSTSGSPDTQYF.